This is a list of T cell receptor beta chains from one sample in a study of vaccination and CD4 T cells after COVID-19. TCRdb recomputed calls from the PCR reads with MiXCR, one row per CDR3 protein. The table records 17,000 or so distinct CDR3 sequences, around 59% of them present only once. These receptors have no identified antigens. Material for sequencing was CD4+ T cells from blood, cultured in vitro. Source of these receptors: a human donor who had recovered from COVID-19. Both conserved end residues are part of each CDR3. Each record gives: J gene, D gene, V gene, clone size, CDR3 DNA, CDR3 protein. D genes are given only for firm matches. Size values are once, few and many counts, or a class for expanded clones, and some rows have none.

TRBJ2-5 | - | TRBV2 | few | TGTGCCAGCGGGACCCAACAAGAGACCCAGTACTTC | CASGTQQETQYF
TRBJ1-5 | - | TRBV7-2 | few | TGTGCCAGCAGCTTAGGTCAGGGGCTAGGAGGGCCCCAGCATTTT | CASSLGQGLGGPQHF
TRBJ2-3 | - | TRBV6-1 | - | TGTGCCAGCAGTGAAGGAGGGAACACAGATACGCAGTATTTT | CASSEGGNTDTQYF
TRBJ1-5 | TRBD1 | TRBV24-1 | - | TGTGCCACCAGTGATAAAGGACAGGCCCTGAGCAATCAGCCCCAGCATTTT | CATSDKGQALSNQPQHF
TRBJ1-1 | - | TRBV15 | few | TGTGCCACCAGTCTACGCCGGGACATTTCTGAAGCTTTCTTT | CATSLRRDISEAFF
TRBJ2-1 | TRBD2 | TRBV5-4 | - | TGTGCCAGCAGCTTGGCCGGGACTAGCGGATATGCTAGGCAGTTCTTC | CASSLAGTSGYARQFF
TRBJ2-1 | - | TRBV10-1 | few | TGCGCCAGCAGTGAGTCCAGCGGAACTTACAATGAGCAGTTCTTC | CASSESSGTYNEQFF
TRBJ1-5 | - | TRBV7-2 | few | TGTGCCAGCAGCTTACAGGGTGATCAGCCCCAGCATTTT | CASSLQGDQPQHF
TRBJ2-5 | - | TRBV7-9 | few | TGTGCCAGCAGAGGGAACGGCGAGACCCAGTACTTC | CASRGNGETQYF
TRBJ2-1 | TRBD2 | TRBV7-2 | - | TGTGCCAGCAGCCTCCAGGGAGGGTCGAGCTCCTACAATGAGCAGTTCTTC | CASSLQGGSSSYNEQFF
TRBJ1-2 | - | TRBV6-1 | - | TGTGCCAGCAGTGATGACAGGTCTACTGGCTACACCTTC | CASSDDRSTGYTF
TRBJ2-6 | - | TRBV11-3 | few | TGTGCCAGCAGCCTTAGAGCGCTAAGCTCTGGGGCCAACGTCCTGACTTTC | CASSLRALSSGANVLTF
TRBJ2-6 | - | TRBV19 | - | TGTGCCAGTAGTTTGAACGGACCTGGGGCCAACGTCCTGACTTTC | CASSLNGPGANVLTF
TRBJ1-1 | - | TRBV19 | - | TGTGCCAGTAGTAGGAGGATGAACACTGAAGCTTTCTTT | CASSRRMNTEAFF
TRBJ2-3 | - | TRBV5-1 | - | TGCGCCAGCAGAGCAGAAACAGATACGCAGTATTTT | CASRAETDTQYF
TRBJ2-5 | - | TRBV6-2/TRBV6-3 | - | TGTGCCAGCAGCAAAGCGGGACAGAAAGAGACCCAGTACTTC | CASSKAGQKETQYF
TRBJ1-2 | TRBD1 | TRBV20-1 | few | TGCAGTGCTAGAGACAGGGGGCGGGGCTATGGCTACACCTTC | CSARDRGRGYGYTF
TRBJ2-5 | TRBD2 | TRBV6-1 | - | TGTGCCAGCAGTGAAGCTCTCGCGGGAGGGGTAGAGACCCAGTACTTC | CASSEALAGGVETQYF
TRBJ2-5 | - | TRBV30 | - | TGTGCCTGGAGTGTAGCAGAGACCCAGTACTTC | CAWSVAETQYF
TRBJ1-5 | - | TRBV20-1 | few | TGCAGTGCTGTCCGGGACGCTGGCAATCAGCCCCAGCATTTT | CSAVRDAGNQPQHF
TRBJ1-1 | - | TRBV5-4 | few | TGTGCCAGCAGCTTGGAGGTCGGCAGAACGACTGAAGCTTTCTTT | CASSLEVGRTTEAFF
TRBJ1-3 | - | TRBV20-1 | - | TGCAGTGCTTGGCCGGGGGGTTATGGAAACACCATATATTTT | CSAWPGGYGNTIYF
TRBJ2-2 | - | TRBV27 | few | TGTGCCAGCAGTCGCCTTGGCGGGGTTTACGGGGAGCTGTTTTTT | CASSRLGGVYGELFF
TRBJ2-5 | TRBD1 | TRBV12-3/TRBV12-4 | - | TGTGCCAGCGGCGGACAGGGGGCTTGGGAGACCCAGTACTTC | CASGGQGAWETQYF
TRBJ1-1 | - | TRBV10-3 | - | TGTGCCATCAGTGATGCCGTAGTCACTGAAGCTTTCTTT | CAISDAVVTEAFF
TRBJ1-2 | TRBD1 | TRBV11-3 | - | TGTGCCAGCAGCTTAGAGACGGACAGGGTTACCTTC | CASSLETDRVTF
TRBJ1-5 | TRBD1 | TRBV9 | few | TGTGCCAGCAGTGGACAGGGGACAGATCAGCCCCAGCATTTT | CASSGQGTDQPQHF
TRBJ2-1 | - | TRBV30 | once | TGTGCCTGGAGTCTTGCGCGGGGCTCTGGGGCCTACAATGAGCAGTTCTTC | CAWSLARGSGAYNEQFF
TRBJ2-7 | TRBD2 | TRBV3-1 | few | TGTGCCAGCAGCGGACTAGCGGGAGTCGGCTACGAGCAGTACTTC | CASSGLAGVGYEQYF
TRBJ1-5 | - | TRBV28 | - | TGTGCCAGCACTTACGCCAATCAGCCCCAGCATTTT | CASTYANQPQHF
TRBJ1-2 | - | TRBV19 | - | TGTGCCAGTAGTATTCTTGTAGCTAACTATGGCTACACCTTC | CASSILVANYGYTF
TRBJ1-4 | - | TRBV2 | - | TGTGCCAGCAAGGGGAATGTTGGGGAAAAACTGTTTTTT | CASKGNVGEKLFF
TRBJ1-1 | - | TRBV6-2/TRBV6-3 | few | TGTGCCAGCAGAGACAGCGGAGCCGATGAAGCTTTCTTT | CASRDSGADEAFF
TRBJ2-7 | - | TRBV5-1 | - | TGCGCCAGCAGCCCACAGAGTACCTTCTCCTACGAGCAGTACTTC | CASSPQSTFSYEQYF
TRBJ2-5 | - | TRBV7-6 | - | TGTGCCAGCAGCCCGGGAGCAGGGCCGACCCAGTACTTC | CASSPGAGPTQYF
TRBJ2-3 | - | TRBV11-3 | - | TGTGCCAGCAGCGAGGAGGCAGATACGCAGTATTTT | CASSEEADTQYF
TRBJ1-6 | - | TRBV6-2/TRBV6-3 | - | TGTGCCAGCAGTGAGCTTGCTTCACCCCTCCACTTT | CASSELASPLHF
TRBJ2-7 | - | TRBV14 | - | TGTGCCAGCAGCCAAGTAAAGGGAGCCCTCACCTACGAGCAGTACTTC | CASSQVKGALTYEQYF
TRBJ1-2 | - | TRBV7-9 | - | TGTGCCAGCAGTCACAGGGATCCCTATGGCTACACCTTC | CASSHRDPYGYTF
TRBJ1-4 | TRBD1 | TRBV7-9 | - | TGTGCCAGCAGCCCTACAGGGGAGGGAAAACTGTTTTTT | CASSPTGEGKLFF
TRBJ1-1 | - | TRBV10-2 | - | TGCGCCAGCAGTGAGTCAATGCAGGCCAGTGAAGCTTTCTTT | CASSESMQASEAFF
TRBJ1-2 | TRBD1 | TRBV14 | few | TGTGCCAGCAGCCTATTAGGGACAGACGATGGCTACACCTTC | CASSLLGTDDGYTF
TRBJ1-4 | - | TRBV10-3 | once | TGTGCCATCAGTGAGGGGGTTAATGAAAAACTGTTTTTT | CAISEGVNEKLFF
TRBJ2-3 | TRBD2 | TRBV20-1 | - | TGCAGTGCTAGAGCGGTAGCGGGGACGCAGTATTTT | CSARAVAGTQYF
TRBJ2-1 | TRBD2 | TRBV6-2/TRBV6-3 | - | TGTGCCAGCAGTTATTCCCGGACTAGCGGGAGGTACAATGAGCAGTTCTTC | CASSYSRTSGRYNEQFF
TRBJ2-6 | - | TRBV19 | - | TGTGCCAGTAGGGCCAGTGGGGCCAACGTCCTGACTTTC | CASRASGANVLTF